The entry below gives a single TCR beta chain sequence along with its context. The germline V gene encodes CDR1 MDHEN and CDR2 SYDVKM. This CDR3 is built from 14 residues. V lost 3 bases and J 2 bases, leaving 11 bases between the germline ends. This sample was taken from a study of blood T cell repertoires in COVID-19. Per the authors' pipeline: Nucleated cell counts were estimated from reference gene primer amplification. The protocol was immunoSEQ multiplex PCR, while the TCRdb copy is restricted to in-frame clones and leaves out a portion. V and J calls and clone size follow that table, whereas D and trimming were derived from the DNA. The top ten hold about 4.6% of the sample, which has under 350,000 clones, approximately 90% seen once.

The material sequenced was peripheral blood. The chain joins TRBV28 to TRBJ2-7; maybe TRBD2 (5 bases). This TCR was sampled from a man aged 35-49 years with acute or convalescent COVID-19. This CDR3 is CASSFSGDPYEQYF. CDR3 bases: TGTGCCAGCAGTTTTTCCGGGGATCCCTACGAGCAGTACTTC.